This T cell receptor (beta chain) was observed in a study of cytomegalovirus exposure and HLA in healthy donors. Primers for the PCR totalled 60 Vbeta and 13 Jbeta. Assay used: immunoSEQ multiplex PCR; TCRdb lists only in-frame clones, some missing. Of more than 150,000 clones in the sample, roughly 87% were seen once. V lost 2 bases and J lost 2; bases outside the gene matches: 12. Per the germline V gene, CDR1 is LGHNA and CDR2 is YNFKEQ. The CDR3 length is 18 residues. This clone was seen only once. This TCR derives from a girl under three years old in good health and CMV-seronegative. The genes are TRBV4-2 and TRBJ2-7; 10 bases match TRBD2. Sequencing was carried out using PBMCs. CDR3 sequence (DNA): TGTGCCAGCAGCCAATCACTAGCGGGAACGCCCAGTACCTACGAGCAGTACTTC. Translation: CASSQSLAGTPSTYEQYF.